Listed below are T cell receptor beta chains from one sample, sequenced in a study of cytomegalovirus exposure and HLA in healthy donors. Clones were read by immunoSEQ multiplex PCR, and TCRdb kept only the in-frame ones, dropping some. The table has around 120,000 clones, 65% to 80% seen once. What was sequenced was PBMCs. The receptors come from a middle-aged woman in good health and CMV-seropositive. The CDR3 runs from the conserved cysteine through the conserved F or W.

V gene: TRBV4-1; J gene: TRBJ1-4; CDR3 length: 16; CDR3 protein: CASSRLLAGGEEKLFF
V gene: TRBV7-8; J gene: TRBJ2-5; CDR3 length: 16; CDR3 protein: CASSLEWGLPQETQYF
V gene: TRBV5-6; J gene: TRBJ1-1; CDR3 length: 16; CDR3 protein: CASTLDLGVRRTEAFF
V gene: TRBV11-2; J gene: TRBJ1-3; CDR3 length: 15; CDR3 protein: CASSLTGRSGNTIYF
V gene: TRBV19; J gene: TRBJ2-3; CDR3 length: 17; CDR3 protein: CASSIVGQASSTDTQYF
V gene: TRBV7-7; J gene: TRBJ2-1; CDR3 length: 17; CDR3 protein: CASSSNFPGQGGNEQFF
V gene: TRBV4-1; J gene: TRBJ1-4; CDR3 length: 13; CDR3 protein: CASSQDSDRKLFF
V gene: TRBV9; J gene: TRBJ1-6; CDR3 length: 15; CDR3 protein: CASSVGTGSNSPLHF
V gene: TRBV9; J gene: TRBJ2-7; CDR3 length: 11; CDR3 protein: CAKGVAYEQYF
V gene: TRBV11-2; J gene: TRBJ1-1; CDR3 length: 14; CDR3 protein: CASSPSTGITEAFF
V gene: TRBV4-3; J gene: TRBJ1-2; CDR3 length: 16; CDR3 protein: CASSQEFPGAGYGYTF
V gene: TRBV7-6; J gene: TRBJ2-5; CDR3 length: 15; CDR3 protein: CASSFRQGIGETQYF
V gene: TRBV7-9; J gene: TRBJ2-5; CDR3 length: 15; CDR3 protein: CASSRWTGSGETQYF
V gene: TRBV19; J gene: TRBJ1-4; CDR3 length: 13; CDR3 protein: CASSLSALGKLFF
V gene: TRBV11-2; J gene: TRBJ2-7; CDR3 length: 15; CDR3 protein: CASSFSRTGAYEQYF
V gene: TRBV5-6; J gene: TRBJ2-7; CDR3 length: 15; CDR3 protein: CASTSSMDRAWMAYF
V gene: TRBV7-9; J gene: TRBJ2-1; CDR3 length: 15; CDR3 protein: CASSPMTASYNEQFF
V gene: TRBV11-2; J gene: TRBJ2-1; CDR3 length: 16; CDR3 protein: CASSKPGLVTYNEQFF
V gene: TRBV5-1; J gene: TRBJ1-1; CDR3 length: 16; CDR3 protein: CASSSPLTGDYTEAFF
V gene: TRBV7-2; J gene: TRBJ2-7; CDR3 length: 14; CDR3 protein: CASSTRQGASEQYF
V gene: TRBV5-1; J gene: TRBJ2-5; CDR3 length: 14; CDR3 protein: CASSSGQAKETQYF
V gene: TRBV10-3; J gene: TRBJ2-7; CDR3 length: 15; CDR3 protein: CAISLGKGGEYEQYF
V gene: TRBV6-1; J gene: TRBJ1-3; CDR3 length: 15; CDR3 protein: CASSEALRSGNTIYF
V gene: TRBV2; J gene: TRBJ1-2; CDR3 length: 12; CDR3 protein: CASTQENYGYTF
V gene: TRBV6-4; J gene: TRBJ2-7; CDR3 length: 17; CDR3 protein: CASSESVRRREGYEQYF
V gene: TRBV19; J gene: TRBJ1-5; CDR3 length: 15; CDR3 protein: CASSNGQVLNQPQHF
V gene: TRBV10-1; J gene: TRBJ2-1; CDR3 length: 14; CDR3 protein: CASSESGQYNEQFF
V gene: TRBV2; J gene: TRBJ1-2; CDR3 length: 14; CDR3 protein: CASSDGLANYGYTF
V gene: TRBV30; J gene: TRBJ2-6; CDR3 length: 18; CDR3 protein: CAWRGAGGEVSGANVLTF
V gene: TRBV6-4; J gene: TRBJ2-1; CDR3 length: 16; CDR3 protein: CASSDTGTGGFNEQFF
V gene: TRBV6-5; J gene: TRBJ2-7; CDR3 length: 15; CDR3 protein: CASRPRDRGFYEQYF
V gene: TRBV7-3; J gene: TRBJ1-3; CDR3 length: 13; CDR3 protein: CASSLTQGGTIYF
V gene: TRBV5-1; J gene: TRBJ1-2; CDR3 length: 15; CDR3 protein: CASSSSGQGTNGYTF
V gene: TRBV7-9; J gene: TRBJ1-2; CDR3 length: 12; CDR3 protein: CASSIPGDGYTF
V gene: TRBV5-1; J gene: TRBJ2-1; CDR3 length: 14; CDR3 protein: CASTLAGGYNEQFF
V gene: TRBV6-5; J gene: TRBJ1-6; CDR3 length: 15; CDR3 protein: CASSREAPYNSPLHF
V gene: TRBV4-2; J gene: TRBJ1-5; CDR3 length: 16; CDR3 protein: CASSQEEGAVNQPQHF
V gene: TRBV18; J gene: TRBJ1-1; CDR3 length: 15; CDR3 protein: CASSPPVQLNTEAFF
V gene: TRBV7-9; J gene: TRBJ1-1; CDR3 length: 12; CDR3 protein: CASSRIPEEAFF
V gene: TRBV7-2; J gene: TRBJ2-7; CDR3 length: 15; CDR3 protein: CASSLTSGGSYEQYF
V gene: TRBV10-3; J gene: TRBJ2-2; CDR3 length: 17; CDR3 protein: CAISGGGSGSGTGELFF
V gene: TRBV4-1; J gene: TRBJ2-3; CDR3 length: 13; CDR3 protein: CASSRQIGDTQYF
V gene: TRBV7-9; J gene: TRBJ1-4; CDR3 length: 13; CDR3 protein: CASTPGGRGKLFF
V gene: TRBV7-2; J gene: TRBJ2-5; CDR3 length: 16; CDR3 protein: CASSLVGLAGQETQYF
V gene: TRBV1; J gene: TRBJ2-7; CDR3 length: 14; CDR3 protein: CTSSQDSSPYEQYF
V gene: TRBV30; J gene: TRBJ2-7; CDR3 length: 15; CDR3 protein: CAWSLTSGRAGEQYF
V gene: TRBV18; J gene: TRBJ1-5; CDR3 length: 14; CDR3 protein: CASSLDRANQPQHF
V gene: TRBV18; J gene: TRBJ2-1; CDR3 length: 17; CDR3 protein: CASSPGLAGVWGNEQFF
V gene: TRBV30; J gene: TRBJ2-7; CDR3 length: 16; CDR3 protein: CAWSPNRDRLLYEQYF
V gene: TRBV6-5; J gene: TRBJ1-5; CDR3 length: 13; CDR3 protein: CASTRGYGQPQHF
V gene: TRBV18; J gene: TRBJ2-7; CDR3 length: 15; CDR3 protein: CASSGTSGSSYEQYF
V gene: TRBV6-6; J gene: TRBJ2-7; CDR3 length: 14; CDR3 protein: CASTPPGAIYEQYF
V gene: TRBV5-1; J gene: TRBJ2-1; CDR3 length: 15; CDR3 protein: CASTQTGGRYNEQFF
V gene: TRBV4-1; J gene: TRBJ2-1; CDR3 length: 15; CDR3 protein: CASSQNRDRANEQFF